Each of the 2 T cell receptor beta chains below was sequenced from the same sample in a study of cytomegalovirus exposure and HLA in healthy donors. The PCR was carried out with 60 Vbeta primers and 13 Jbeta primers. Profiling relied on immunoSEQ multiplex PCR, and the TCRdb table lists in-frame clones only, not all of them. Here the sample table reports about 120,000 clones. The sample comprised PBMCs. The receptors come from a man in his forties in good health and CMV-seropositive.

The V and J genes are TRBV5-4 and TRBJ2-5, with 10 bases identical to TRBD2. The end of the DNA aligns better with TRBJ2-7, so the J call may be wrong. Germline V gene sequence: CDR1 SGHNT, CDR2 YYREEE (reference sequence). This CDR3 has 14 amino acids. The CDR3 sequence: CASSFVGLATEQYF. The CDR3 nucleotides are TGTGCCAGCAGCTTTGTGGGACTAGCGACCGAGCAGTACTTC.

The chain combines TRBV28 with TRBJ1-2, with 10 bases fitting TRBD1. This CDR3 region has 14 residues. Germline CDR1 reads MDHEN; CDR2 reads SYDVKM. The V segment lost 6 bases and the J segment 8 bases; nucleotides outside the gene matches: 9. CDR3 bases: TGTGCCAGCAGCCGCCGGGACAGGGGTCGGGGCTACACCTTC. Residues: CASSRRDRGRGYTF.